This note documents a single TCR beta chain sequence. Its antigen remains unidentified. The ends lost 6 bases at V and 4 bases at J; junction bases unmatched: 7. This CDR3 is built from 15 residues. Per germline, CDR1 SQVTM and CDR2 ANQGSEA. These data originate in a study of beta chain features in type 1 diabetes. Study-wide points: Moderately but significantly shorter TCRB CDR3s were found in Type 1 diabetes patients in all four CD4+ subsets. The influence of HLA type on TCRB rearrangement stayed undetermined. VDJ junctions in type 1 diabetes patients carried more deletions and fewer insertions.

TCRB transcripts that were expressed got sequenced, as all of the isolated RNA had been reverse transcribed. TCRdb's copy holds only in-frame clones and misses some; the assay was immunoSEQ multiplex PCR. This table holds 230,000 or so clones, approximately 16% found once. What was sequenced was naive CD4+ T cells from blood. J is TRBJ2-6 and V is TRBV29-1; 9 bases agree with TRBD1. The TCR originated in a man aged 30-40 years with type 1 diabetes. The CDR3 sequence is CSVTRTGAGANVLTF. The CDR3 region has the DNA TGCAGCGTGACCCGGACAGGGGCCGGGGCCAACGTCCTGACTTTC.